This paragraph covers one TCR beta chain sequence. Its target is unknown. The single heparinised draw taken from each donor contained around 100 mL of blood on average. These data are taken from a study of beta chain features in type 1 diabetes. Whole-study findings and limits: Equally in patients and controls, shorter templates might have been favored by PCR. Researchers report that Type 1 diabetes patients had moderately but significantly shorter TCRB CDR3s across all four CD4+ subsets.

After removal of 1 base from V and 10 bases from J, the junction contained 5 bases not matched to a gene. CDR3 length: 12 amino acids. Looked up from germline, CDR1 is SQVTM and CDR2 is ANQGSEA. The sequenced template was cDNA made from the entire isolated RNA. Data came from immunoSEQ multiplex PCR; TCRdb stores just in-frame clones and leaves some out. The sample has about 640,000 clones; under 15% are singletons. The TCR comes from a man under 40 with type 1 diabetes. Specimen: naive CD4+ T cells from blood. V usage is TRBV29-1 and J usage is TRBJ2-3; 7 bases are a match to TRBD2. CDR3 region: CSVEGAAGAQYF. Here the CDR3 DNA reads TGCAGCGTTGAAGGGGCGGCGGGGGCGCAGTATTTT.